What follows describes a single T cell receptor (beta chain). CDR1 SQVTM and CDR2 ANQGSEA come from the germline V gene. This CDR3 has 13 residues. The V gene end was trimmed by 7 bases and the J gene end by 14 bases; junction bases not matched to a gene: 19. This specimen belongs to a study of tumor-infiltrating lymphocytes in primary liver carcinoma. TCR beta cDNA was made from 450 to 600 ng total RNA with a constant-region primer. Generation of the TCR beta libraries relied on three nested multiplex PCR rounds using slightly modified ARM-PCR. The opening two PCR rounds, around 10 cycles each, paired TRBV1-TRBV30 forward primers with a C-beta reverse primer. Each CDR3 protein is one row after TCRdb ran MiXCR on the multiplex PCR reads. Here the sample spans some 94,000 distinct CDR3 sequences, 55% to 70% being singletons. From unsorted bulk tissue weighing roughly 17-31 mg, DNA and RNA were co-extracted.

Sequenced input: liver tumor tissue from sampling region 5. Noted subset: tumor region T5, tumor centre. This clonotype was obtained from a woman aged 60-75 years with primary liver carcinoma and hepatitis B virus infection. The chain employs TRBV29-1 and TRBJ1-1; 7 nucleotides agree with TRBD1. CDR3 nucleotides: TGCAGCGGAGGGACAGCCATGAACACTGAATCCTTCTTT. It codes for CSGGTAMNTESFF.